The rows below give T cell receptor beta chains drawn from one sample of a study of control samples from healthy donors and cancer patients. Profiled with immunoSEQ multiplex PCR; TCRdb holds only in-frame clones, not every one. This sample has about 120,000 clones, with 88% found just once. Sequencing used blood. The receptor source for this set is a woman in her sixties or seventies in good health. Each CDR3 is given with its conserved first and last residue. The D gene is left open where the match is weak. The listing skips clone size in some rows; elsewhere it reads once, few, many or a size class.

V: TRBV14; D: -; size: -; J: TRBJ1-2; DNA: TGTGCCAGCAGCCAAGACACGAACTATGGCTACACCTTC; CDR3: CASSQDTNYGYTF
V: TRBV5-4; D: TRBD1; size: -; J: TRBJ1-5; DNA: TGTGCCAGCAGCCAAACAGGGGACGGGGGTCAGCCCCAGCATTTT; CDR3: CASSQTGDGGQPQHF
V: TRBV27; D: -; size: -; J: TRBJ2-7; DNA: TGTGCCAGCAGTTTATCGGACCAGGACACCACCTACGAGCAGTACTTC; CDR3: CASSLSDQDTTYEQYF
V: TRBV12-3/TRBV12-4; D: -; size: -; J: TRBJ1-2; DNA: TGTGCCAGCAGTTTAGTTGGGGCACGAGGCTACACCTTC; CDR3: CASSLVGARGYTF
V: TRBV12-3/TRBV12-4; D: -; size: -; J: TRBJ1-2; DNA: TGTGCCAGCAGTTTATCCAGGGAGTATGGCTACACCTTC; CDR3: CASSLSREYGYTF
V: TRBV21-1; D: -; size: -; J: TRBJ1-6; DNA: TGTGCCAGCAGCAAAGAACAGACGAATTCACCCCTCCACTTT; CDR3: CASSKEQTNSPLHF
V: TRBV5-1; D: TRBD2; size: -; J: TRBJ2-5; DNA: TGCGCCAGCAGCCCCGGGACTAGCGGGGACCAAGAGACCCAGTACTTC; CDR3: CASSPGTSGDQETQYF
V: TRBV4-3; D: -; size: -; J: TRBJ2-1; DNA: TGCGCCAGCAGCCAAGATTACAATGAGCAGTTCTTC; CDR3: CASSQDYNEQFF
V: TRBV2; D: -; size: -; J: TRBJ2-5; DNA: TGTGCCAGCAGGCAGGGGAGGGAAGAGACCCAGTACTTC; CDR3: CASRQGREETQYF
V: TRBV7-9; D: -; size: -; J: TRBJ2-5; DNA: TGTGCCAGCAGCTTGGGGGGGCGAGAGACCCAGTACTTC; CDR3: CASSLGGRETQYF
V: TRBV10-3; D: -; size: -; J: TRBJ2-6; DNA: TGTGCCATCAGCCGCTCCAGAAGCTCTGGGGCCAACGTCCTGACTTTC; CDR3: CAISRSRSSGANVLTF
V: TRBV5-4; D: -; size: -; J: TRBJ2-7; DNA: TGTGCCAGCAGCGGGGGCCTCTACGAGCAGTACTTC; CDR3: CASSGGLYEQYF
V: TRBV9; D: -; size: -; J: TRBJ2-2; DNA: TGTGCCAGCAGCGGGTCGGGACGACTAAACACCGGGGAGCTGTTTTTT; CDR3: CASSGSGRLNTGELFF
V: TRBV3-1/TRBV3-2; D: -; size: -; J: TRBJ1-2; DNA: TGTGCCAGCAGCCCAGACAGTAACTATGGCTACACCTTC; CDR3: CASSPDSNYGYTF
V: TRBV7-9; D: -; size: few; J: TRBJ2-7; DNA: TGTGCCAGCAGCCTAGAGGGGAGCTCCTACGAGCAGTACTTC; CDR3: CASSLEGSSYEQYF
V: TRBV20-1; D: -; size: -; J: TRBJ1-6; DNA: TGCAGTGCTAGTTCGGCAGGGGTCACCCTCCACTTT; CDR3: CSASSAGVTLHF
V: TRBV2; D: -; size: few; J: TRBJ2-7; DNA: TGTGCCAGCAGTGAAGGGGCAGTCCCTACCTACGAGCAGTACTTC; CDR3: CASSEGAVPTYEQYF
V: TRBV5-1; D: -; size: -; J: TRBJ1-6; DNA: TGCGCCAGCAGCCCGGGGAGGGTGGCCTATAATTCACCCCTCCACTTT; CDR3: CASSPGRVAYNSPLHF
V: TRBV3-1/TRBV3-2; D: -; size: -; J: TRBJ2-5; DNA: TGTGCCAGCAGCACTACTACAGGGGACTGGACCCAGTACTTC; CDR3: CASSTTTGDWTQYF
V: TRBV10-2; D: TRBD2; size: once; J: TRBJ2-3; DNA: TGCGCCAGCAGCGCAGCGGGGGGTACAGATACGCAGTATTTT; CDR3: CASSAAGGTDTQYF
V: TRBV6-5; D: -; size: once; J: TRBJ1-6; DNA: TGTGCCAGCAGGGGTCCAGCAGGATTAAATTCACCCCTCCACTTT; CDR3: CASRGPAGLNSPLHF
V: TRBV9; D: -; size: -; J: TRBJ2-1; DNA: TGTGCCAGCAGCGTAGCTCCGGGGGCATACAATGAGCAGTTCTTC; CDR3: CASSVAPGAYNEQFF
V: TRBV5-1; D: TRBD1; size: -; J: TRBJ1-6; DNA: TGCGCCAGCAGCTGGGACAGAAATAATTCACCCCTCCACTTT; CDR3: CASSWDRNNSPLHF
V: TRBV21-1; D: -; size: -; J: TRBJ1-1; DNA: TGTGCCAGCAGCAAAGCAGTAACAGCGCCCATGAACACTGAAGCTTTCTTT; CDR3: CASSKAVTAPMNTEAFF
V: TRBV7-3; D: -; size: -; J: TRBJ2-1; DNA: TGTGCCAGCAGCCCTGGCTCCTACAATGAGCAGTTCTTC; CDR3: CASSPGSYNEQFF
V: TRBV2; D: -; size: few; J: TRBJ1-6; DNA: TGTGCCAGCACCCGGGGGTCCTATAATTCACCCCTCCACTTT; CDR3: CASTRGSYNSPLHF
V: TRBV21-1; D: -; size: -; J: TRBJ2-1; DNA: TGTGCCAGCAGCAAAGAAGGTAAGTGGCACAATGAGCAGTTCTTC; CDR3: CASSKEGKWHNEQFF
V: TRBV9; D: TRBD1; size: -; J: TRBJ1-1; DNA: TGTGCCAGCAGCCCCTGGGACAGGGGGCTCACTGAAGCTTTCTTT; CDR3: CASSPWDRGLTEAFF
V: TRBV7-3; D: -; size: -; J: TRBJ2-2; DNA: TGTGCCAGCAGCTTAGGACTAAACGGGGAGCTGTTTTTT; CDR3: CASSLGLNGELFF
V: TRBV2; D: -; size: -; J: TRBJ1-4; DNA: TGTGCCAGCGCAGGCCGTGAAAAACTGTTTTTT; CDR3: CASAGREKLFF
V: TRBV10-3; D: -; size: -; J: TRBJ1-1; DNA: TGTGCCATCAGGAAGGGAATGAACACTGAAGCTTTCTTT; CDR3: CAIRKGMNTEAFF
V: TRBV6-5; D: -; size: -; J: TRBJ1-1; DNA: TGTGCCAGCAGTTCACCTAACCTAAATATTGAAGCTTTCTTT; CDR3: CASSSPNLNIEAFF
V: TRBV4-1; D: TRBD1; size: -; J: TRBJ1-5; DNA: TGCGCCAGCAGCCAAACAGGGGGGGATCAGCCCCAGCATTTT; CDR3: CASSQTGGDQPQHF
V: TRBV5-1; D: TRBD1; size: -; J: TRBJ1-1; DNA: TGCGCCAGCAGCTTCCAGGGGGGGAGTGGCACTGAAGCTTTCTTT; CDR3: CASSFQGGSGTEAFF
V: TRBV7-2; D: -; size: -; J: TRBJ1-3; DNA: TGTGCCAGCAGCTTAGGTCCAGAAGACACCATATATTTT; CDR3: CASSLGPEDTIYF
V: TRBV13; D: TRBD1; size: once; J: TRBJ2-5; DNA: TGTGCCAGCAGATTCGGGACAGAAGAGACCCAGTACTTC; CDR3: CASRFGTEETQYF
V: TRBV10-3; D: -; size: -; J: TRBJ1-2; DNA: TGTGCCATCAGTGGCCAGGGAGTACCTAACTATGGCTACACCTTC; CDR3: CAISGQGVPNYGYTF
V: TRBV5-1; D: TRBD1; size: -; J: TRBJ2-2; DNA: TGCGCCAGCAGCCCGACAGGGGGTTACGCCGGGGAGCTGTTTTTT; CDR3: CASSPTGGYAGELFF
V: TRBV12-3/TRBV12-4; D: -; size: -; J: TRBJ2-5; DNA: TGTGCCAGCAAAAGGGGGGAGTTGGAGACCCAGTACTTC; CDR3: CASKRGELETQYF
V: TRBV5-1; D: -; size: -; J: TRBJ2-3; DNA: TGCGCCAGCAGCTTCGGGGATACGCAGTATTTT; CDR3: CASSFGDTQYF
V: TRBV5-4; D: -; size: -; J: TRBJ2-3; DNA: TGTGCCAGCAGCTCGGCATGGGGGAACACAGATACGCAGTATTTT; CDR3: CASSSAWGNTDTQYF
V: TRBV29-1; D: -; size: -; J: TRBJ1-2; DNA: TGCAGCGTTGGGGCCGGCTATGGCTACACCTTC; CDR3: CSVGAGYGYTF
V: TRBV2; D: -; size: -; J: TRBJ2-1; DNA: TGTGCCAGCAGTGAAGTCACAGGCTCCTACAATGAGCAGTTCTTC; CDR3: CASSEVTGSYNEQFF
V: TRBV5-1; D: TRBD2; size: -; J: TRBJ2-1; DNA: TGCGCCAGCAGCCTATCCGGGACTAGCAACAATGAGCAGTTCTTC; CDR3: CASSLSGTSNNEQFF
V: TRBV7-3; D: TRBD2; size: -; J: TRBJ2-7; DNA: TGTGCCAGCAGCGGGGGCGGGGGGCCCTCCTACGAGCAGTACTTC; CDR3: CASSGGGGPSYEQYF
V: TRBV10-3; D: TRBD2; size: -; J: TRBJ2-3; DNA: TGTGCCATAGGACTAGCCGGGCACACAGATACGCAGTATTTT; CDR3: CAIGLAGHTDTQYF
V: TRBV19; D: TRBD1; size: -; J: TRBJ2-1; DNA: TGTGCCACCCAACGGACAGGGGGCAATGAGCAGTTCTTC; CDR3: CATQRTGGNEQFF
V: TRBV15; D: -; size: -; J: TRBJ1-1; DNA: TGTGCCACCAGCAGAGACCCCGTGACAGTGGGACAAACTGAAGCTTTCTTT; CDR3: CATSRDPVTVGQTEAFF
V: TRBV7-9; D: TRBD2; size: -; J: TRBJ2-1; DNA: TGTGCCAGCAGCTTAAGTGGGACTAGCGGACACAATGAGCAGTTCTTC; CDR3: CASSLSGTSGHNEQFF
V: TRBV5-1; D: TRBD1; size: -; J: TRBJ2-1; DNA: TGCGCCAGCCATTCAGGGGGTGAGCAGTTCTTC; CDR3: CASHSGGEQFF
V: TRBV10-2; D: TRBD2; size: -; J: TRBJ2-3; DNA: TGCGCCAGCATCCCAGCGGGGGGCTTAGATACGCAGTATTTT; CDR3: CASIPAGGLDTQYF
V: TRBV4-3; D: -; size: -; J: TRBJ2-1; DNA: TGCGCCAGCAGCCAAGGGGACACCCCGATTAATGAGCAGTTCTTC; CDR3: CASSQGDTPINEQFF
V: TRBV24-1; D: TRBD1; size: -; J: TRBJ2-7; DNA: TGTGCCACCAGTGATTCGTCCACAGGGGGTAGTTACGAGCAGTACTTC; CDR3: CATSDSSTGGSYEQYF